This TCR beta chain derives from a study of identical twins. In TCRdb, the 5' RACE reads were re-called with MiXCR into one record per CDR3 protein. In the table there are some 600,000 distinct CDR3 sequences, around 7.4% of which are singletons. CDR3 length equals 11 residues. Germline loops: CDR1 ENHRY, CDR2 SYGVKD. Losses at the gene ends were 8 bases for V and 5 bases for J; bases not matched to a gene: 2. These data were also filed under a second study, of yellow fever vaccine responses in identical twins.

The genes are TRBV10-3 and TRBJ2-5, with 7 nucleotides matching TRBD2. The source of this sequence is a woman younger than 35 in good health. Material for sequencing was PBMCs. This chain's CDR3 is CAIRGEETQYF. The CDR3 bases are TGTGCCATCCGGGGGGAGGAGACCCAGTACTTC.